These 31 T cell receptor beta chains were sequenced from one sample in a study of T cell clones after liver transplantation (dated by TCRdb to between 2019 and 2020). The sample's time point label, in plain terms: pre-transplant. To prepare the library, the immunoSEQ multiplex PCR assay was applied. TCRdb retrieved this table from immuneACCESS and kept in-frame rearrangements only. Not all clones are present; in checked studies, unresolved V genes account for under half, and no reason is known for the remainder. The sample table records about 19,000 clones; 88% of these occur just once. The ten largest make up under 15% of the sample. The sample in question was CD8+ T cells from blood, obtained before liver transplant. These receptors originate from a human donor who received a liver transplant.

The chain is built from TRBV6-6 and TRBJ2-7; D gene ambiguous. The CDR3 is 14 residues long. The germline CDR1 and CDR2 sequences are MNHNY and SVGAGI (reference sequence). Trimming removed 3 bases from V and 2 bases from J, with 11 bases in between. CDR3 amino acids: CASSYWAGPYEQYF. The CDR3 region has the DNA TGTGCCAGCAGTTATTGGGCAGGACCCTACGAGCAGTACTTC.

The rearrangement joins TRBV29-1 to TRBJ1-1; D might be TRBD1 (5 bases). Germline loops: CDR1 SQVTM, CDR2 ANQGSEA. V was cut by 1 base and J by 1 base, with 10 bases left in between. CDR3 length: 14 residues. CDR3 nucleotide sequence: TGCAGCGTTGAAGTCCCCAGGGCGAACACTGAAGCTTTCTTT. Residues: CSVEVPRANTEAFF.

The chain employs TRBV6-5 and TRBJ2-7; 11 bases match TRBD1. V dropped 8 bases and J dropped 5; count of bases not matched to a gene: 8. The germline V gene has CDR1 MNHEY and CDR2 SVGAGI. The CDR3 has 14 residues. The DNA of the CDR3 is TGTGCCAGCGTAGGACAGGGGGCCATCCACGAGCAGTACTTC. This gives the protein CASVGQGAIHEQYF.

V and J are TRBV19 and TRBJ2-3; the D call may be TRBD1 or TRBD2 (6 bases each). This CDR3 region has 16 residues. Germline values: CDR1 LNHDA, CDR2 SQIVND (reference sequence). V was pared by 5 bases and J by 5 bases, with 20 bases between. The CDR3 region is CASSFSDRRVGDTQYF. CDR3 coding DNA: TGTGCCAGTAGTTTTTCCGACAGGAGGGTAGGAGATACGCAGTATTTT.

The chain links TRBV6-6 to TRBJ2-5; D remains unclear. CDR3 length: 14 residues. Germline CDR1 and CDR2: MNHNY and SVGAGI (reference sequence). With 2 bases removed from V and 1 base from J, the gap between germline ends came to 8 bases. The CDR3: CASSYMETQETQYF. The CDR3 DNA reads TGTGCCAGCAGTTACATGGAGACCCAAGAGACCCAGTACTTC.

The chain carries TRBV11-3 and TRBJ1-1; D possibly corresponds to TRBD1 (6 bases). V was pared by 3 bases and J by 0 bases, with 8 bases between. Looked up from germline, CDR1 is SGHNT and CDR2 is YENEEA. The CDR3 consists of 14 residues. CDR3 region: CASSLAGVNTEAFF. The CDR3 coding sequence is TGTGCCAGCAGCTTGGCAGGGGTGAACACTGAAGCTTTCTTT.

The chain's CDR3 is CASSLAAGMNTEAFF. The CDR3 DNA reads as TGCGCCAGCAGCTTGGCCGCAGGCATGAACACTGAAGCTTTCTTT. The chain has TRBV5-1 and TRBJ1-1; D unresolved. Germline V lookup: CDR1 SGHRS, CDR2 YFSETQ. This CDR3 contains 15 residues. Trimming left V 0 bases short and J 0 bases short, with 9 bases between.

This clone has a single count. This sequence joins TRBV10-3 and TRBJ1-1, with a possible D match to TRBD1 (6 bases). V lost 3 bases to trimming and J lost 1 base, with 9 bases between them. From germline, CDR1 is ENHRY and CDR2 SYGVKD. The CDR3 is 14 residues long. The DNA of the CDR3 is TGTGCCATCAGTGACCCGGACAGGAACACTGAAGCTTTCTTT. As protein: CAISDPDRNTEAFF.

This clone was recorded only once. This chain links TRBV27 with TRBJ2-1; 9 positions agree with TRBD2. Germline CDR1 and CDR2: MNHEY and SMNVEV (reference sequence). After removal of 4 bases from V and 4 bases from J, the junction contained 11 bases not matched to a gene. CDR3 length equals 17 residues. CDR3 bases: TGTGCCAGCAGTTCAACCTTTAGCGGGAGAAAATACAATGAGCAGTTCTTC. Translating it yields CASSSTFSGRKYNEQFF.

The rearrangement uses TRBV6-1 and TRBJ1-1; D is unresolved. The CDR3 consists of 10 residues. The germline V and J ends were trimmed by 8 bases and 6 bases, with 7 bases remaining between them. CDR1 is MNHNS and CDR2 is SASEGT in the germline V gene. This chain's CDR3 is CASAKPEAFF. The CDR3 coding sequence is TGTGCCAGCGCGAAGCCTGAAGCTTTCTTT.

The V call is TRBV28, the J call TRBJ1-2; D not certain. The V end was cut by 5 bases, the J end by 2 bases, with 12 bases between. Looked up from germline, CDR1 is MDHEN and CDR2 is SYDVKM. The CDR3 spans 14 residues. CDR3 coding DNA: TGTGCCAGCAGTCTCAGGACGGCCAACTATGGCTACACCTTC. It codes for CASSLRTANYGYTF.

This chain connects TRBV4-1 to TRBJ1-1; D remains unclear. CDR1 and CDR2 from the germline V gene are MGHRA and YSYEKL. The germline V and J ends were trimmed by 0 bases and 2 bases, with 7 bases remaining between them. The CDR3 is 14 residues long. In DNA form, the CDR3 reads TGCGCCAGCAGCCAAGAGCACACCAACACTGAAGCTTTCTTT. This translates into CASSQEHTNTEAFF.

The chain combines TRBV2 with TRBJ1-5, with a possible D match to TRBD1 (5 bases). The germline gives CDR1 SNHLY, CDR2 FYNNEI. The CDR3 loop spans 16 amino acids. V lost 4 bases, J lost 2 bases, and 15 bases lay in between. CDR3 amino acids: CASSVGAWQGNQPQHF. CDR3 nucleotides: TGTGCCAGCAGTGTTGGGGCGTGGCAGGGCAATCAGCCCCAGCATTTT.

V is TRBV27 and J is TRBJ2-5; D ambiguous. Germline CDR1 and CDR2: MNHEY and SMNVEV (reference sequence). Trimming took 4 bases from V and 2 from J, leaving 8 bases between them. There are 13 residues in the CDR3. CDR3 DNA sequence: TGTGCCAGCAGTTCCTACTTACAAGAGACCCAGTACTTC. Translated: CASSSYLQETQYF.

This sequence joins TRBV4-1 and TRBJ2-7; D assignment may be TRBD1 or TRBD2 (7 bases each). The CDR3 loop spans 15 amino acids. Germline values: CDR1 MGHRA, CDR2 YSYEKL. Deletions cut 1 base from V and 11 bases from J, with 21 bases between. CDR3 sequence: CASSQATGEGWEKYF. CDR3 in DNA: TGCGCCAGCAGCCAAGCAACAGGGGAGGGTTGGGAAAAGTACTTC.

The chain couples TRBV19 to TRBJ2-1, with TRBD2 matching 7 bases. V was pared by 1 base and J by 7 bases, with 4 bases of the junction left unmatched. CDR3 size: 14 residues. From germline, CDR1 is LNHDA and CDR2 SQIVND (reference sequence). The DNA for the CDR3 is TGTGCCAGTAGTATAGGACTAGCAAGGAATGAGCAGTTCTTC. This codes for CASSIGLARNEQFF. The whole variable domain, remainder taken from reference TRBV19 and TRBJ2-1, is DGGITQSPKYLFRKEGQNVTLSCEQNLNHDAMYWYRQDPGQGLRLIYYSQIVNDFQKGDIAEGYSVSREKKESFPLTVTSAQKNPTAFYLCASSIGLARNEQFFGPGTRLTVL.

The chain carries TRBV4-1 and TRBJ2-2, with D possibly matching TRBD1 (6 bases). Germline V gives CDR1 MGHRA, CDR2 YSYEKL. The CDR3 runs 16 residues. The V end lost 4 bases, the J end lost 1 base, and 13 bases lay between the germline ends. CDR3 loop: CASSPEYRVNTGELFF. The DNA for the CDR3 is TGCGCCAGCAGCCCAGAATACAGGGTGAACACCGGGGAGCTGTTTTTT.

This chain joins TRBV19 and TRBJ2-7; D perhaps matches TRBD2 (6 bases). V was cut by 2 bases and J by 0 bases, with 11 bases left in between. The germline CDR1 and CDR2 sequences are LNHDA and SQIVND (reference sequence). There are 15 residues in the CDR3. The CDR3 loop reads CASSILADSSYEQYF. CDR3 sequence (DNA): TGTGCCAGTAGTATATTAGCGGATAGCTCCTACGAGCAGTACTTC.

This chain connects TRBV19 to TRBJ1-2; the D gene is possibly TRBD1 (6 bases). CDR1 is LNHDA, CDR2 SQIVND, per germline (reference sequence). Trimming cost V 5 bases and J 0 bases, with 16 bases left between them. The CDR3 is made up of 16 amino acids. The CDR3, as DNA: TGTGCCAGTAGTCTTACGCTCTGGACAGCTAACTATGGCTACACCTTC. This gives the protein CASSLTLWTANYGYTF.

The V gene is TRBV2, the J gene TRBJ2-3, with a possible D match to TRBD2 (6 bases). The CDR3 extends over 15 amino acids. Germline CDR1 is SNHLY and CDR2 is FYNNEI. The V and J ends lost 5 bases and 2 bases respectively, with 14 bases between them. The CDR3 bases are TGTGCCAGCAGTCGGGCAAGCGGGTACACAGATACGCAGTATTTT. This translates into CASSRASGYTDTQYF.

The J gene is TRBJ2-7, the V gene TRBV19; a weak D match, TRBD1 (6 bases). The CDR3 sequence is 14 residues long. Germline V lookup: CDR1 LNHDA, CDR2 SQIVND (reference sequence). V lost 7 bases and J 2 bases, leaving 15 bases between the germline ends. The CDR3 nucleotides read TGTGCCAGTAATCCTCCGGACAGACCCTACGAGCAGTACTTC. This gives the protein CASNPPDRPYEQYF.

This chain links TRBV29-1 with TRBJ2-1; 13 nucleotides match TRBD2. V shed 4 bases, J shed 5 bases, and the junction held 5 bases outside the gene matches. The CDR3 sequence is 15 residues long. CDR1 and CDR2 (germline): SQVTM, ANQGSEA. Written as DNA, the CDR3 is TGCAGCGTTGTCACTAGCGGGAGGGTTAACAATGAGCAGTTCTTC. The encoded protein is CSVVTSGRVNNEQFF.

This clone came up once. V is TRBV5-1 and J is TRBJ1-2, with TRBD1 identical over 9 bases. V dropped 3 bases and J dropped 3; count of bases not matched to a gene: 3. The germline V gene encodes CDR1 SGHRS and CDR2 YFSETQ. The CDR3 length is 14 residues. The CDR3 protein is CASSWTGEDYGYTF. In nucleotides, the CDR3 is TGCGCCAGCAGCTGGACAGGGGAGGACTATGGCTACACCTTC.

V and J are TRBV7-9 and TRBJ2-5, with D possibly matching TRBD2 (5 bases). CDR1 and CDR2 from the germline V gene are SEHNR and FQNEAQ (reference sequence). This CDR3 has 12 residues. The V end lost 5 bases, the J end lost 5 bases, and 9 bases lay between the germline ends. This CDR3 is CASSPPGETQYF. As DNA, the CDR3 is TGTGCCAGCAGCCCTCCGGGGGAGACCCAGTACTTC.

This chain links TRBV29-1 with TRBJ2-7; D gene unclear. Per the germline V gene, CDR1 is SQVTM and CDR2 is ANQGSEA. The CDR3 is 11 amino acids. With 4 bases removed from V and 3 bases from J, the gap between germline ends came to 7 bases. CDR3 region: CSVVQNYEQYF. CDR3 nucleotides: TGCAGCGTTGTACAAAACTACGAGCAGTACTTC.

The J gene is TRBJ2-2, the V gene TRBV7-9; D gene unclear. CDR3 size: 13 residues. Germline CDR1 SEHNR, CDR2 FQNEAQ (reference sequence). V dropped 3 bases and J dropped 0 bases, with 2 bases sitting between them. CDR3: CASSFPNTGELFF. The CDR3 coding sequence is TGTGCCAGCAGCTTTCCGAACACCGGGGAGCTGTTTTTT.

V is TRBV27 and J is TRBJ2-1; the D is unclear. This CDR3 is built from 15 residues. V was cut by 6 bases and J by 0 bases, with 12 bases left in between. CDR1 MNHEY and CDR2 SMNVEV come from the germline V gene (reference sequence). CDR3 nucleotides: TGTGCCAGCAGCTTTGGGGATAGCTCCTACAATGAGCAGTTCTTC. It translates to CASSFGDSSYNEQFF.

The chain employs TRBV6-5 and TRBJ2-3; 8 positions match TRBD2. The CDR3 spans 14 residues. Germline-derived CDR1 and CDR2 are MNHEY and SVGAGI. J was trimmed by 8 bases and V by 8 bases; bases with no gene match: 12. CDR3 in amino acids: CASQTGTSQSTQYF. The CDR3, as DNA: TGTGCCAGCCAAACCGGGACTAGTCAATCTACGCAGTATTTT.

The CDR3 reads CASKGGGEQYF. The CDR3 nucleotides are TGTGCCAGCAAGGGAGGGGGCGAGCAGTACTTC. This chain joins TRBV2 and TRBJ2-7; TRBD2 might be the D (7 bases). CDR1 is SNHLY, CDR2 FYNNEI, per germline. V was clipped by 7 bases and J by 6 bases, with 10 bases between them. This CDR3 has 11 amino acids.

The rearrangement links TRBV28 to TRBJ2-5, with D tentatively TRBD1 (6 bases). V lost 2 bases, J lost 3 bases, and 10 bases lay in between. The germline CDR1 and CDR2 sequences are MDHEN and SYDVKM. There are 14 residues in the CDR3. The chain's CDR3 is CASSLQGPEETQYF. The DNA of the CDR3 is TGTGCCAGCAGTTTACAGGGGCCCGAAGAGACCCAGTACTTC.

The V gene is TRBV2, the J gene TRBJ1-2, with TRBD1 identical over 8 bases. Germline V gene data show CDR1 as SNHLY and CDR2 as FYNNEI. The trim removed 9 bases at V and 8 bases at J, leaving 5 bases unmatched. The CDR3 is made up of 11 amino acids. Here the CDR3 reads CASWTGRGYTF. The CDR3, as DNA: TGTGCCAGTTGGACAGGGAGAGGCTACACCTTC.